Listed below are T cell receptor beta chains from one sample, sequenced in a study of vaccination and CD4 T cells after COVID-19. Using its own MiXCR run on the PCR reads, TCRdb lists one record per CDR3 protein. The sample lists over 20,000 distinct CDR3 sequences, over 60% seen once, with over 4.5% in the top ten. The antigens for these receptors are not known. The material sequenced was CD4+ T cells from blood, cultured in vitro. The receptors originated from a human donor who had recovered from COVID-19. Both conserved end residues are trimmed from each CDR3.

j_gene	len	v_gene	CDR3aa
TRBJ1-3	12	TRBV20-1	SASLGKLGNTIY
TRBJ2-5	11	TRBV7-2	ASRPGPVETQY
TRBJ1-2	13	TRBV6-2/TRBV6-3	ASSHLRTGGYGYT
TRBJ2-7	12	TRBV20-1	SASPRTGSYEQY
TRBJ1-4	13	TRBV19	ASSSLDRVNEKLF
TRBJ1-2	14	TRBV19	ASSRPSQGGLYGYT
TRBJ2-1	12	TRBV20-1	SASRSGRRDEQF
TRBJ1-5	12	TRBV12-3/TRBV12-4	ASSLPPDNQPQH
TRBJ1-2	10	TRBV28	ATGTGYSGYT
TRBJ1-1	12	TRBV7-6	ASSPGGGRTEAF
TRBJ1-2	12	TRBV7-6	ASSLFRQGLGYT
TRBJ2-1	14	TRBV11-3	ASSLGLAGGGNEQF
TRBJ1-2	14	TRBV10-3	AISRRQGETNYGYT
TRBJ1-5	12	TRBV30	AWTKGARNQPQH
TRBJ2-5	11	TRBV30	ARAEGVVGTQY
TRBJ2-1	13	TRBV20-1	SAIRRLGRYNEQF
TRBJ1-1	13	TRBV30	AWSPPGVGNTEAF
TRBJ1-6	12	TRBV5-1	ASSLGQDYSPLH
TRBJ2-1	16	TRBV24-1	ATSDLGRSSLSYNEQF
TRBJ1-3	12	TRBV20-1	SARDSASGNTIY
TRBJ2-7	13	TRBV20-1	SAHTGTGGGNEQY
TRBJ1-6	13	TRBV6-1	ASSDRTGGGSPLH
TRBJ1-6	14	TRBV7-9	ASRTAGFSYNSPLH
TRBJ1-2	12	TRBV28	ATREDRAGYGYT
TRBJ1-2	13	TRBV6-2/TRBV6-3	ASSYSRGRAYGYT
TRBJ1-1	15	TRBV6-5	ASSYSTPKLGNTEAF
TRBJ1-1	10	TRBV20-1	SARAGNTEAF
TRBJ2-7	11	TRBV27	ASSFIPTYEQY
TRBJ2-5	11	TRBV28	AIRETGKETQY
TRBJ1-4	13	TRBV6-1	ASRGAGQESEKLF
TRBJ1-2	12	TRBV7-6	ASSLSAAGRGYT
TRBJ2-7	13	TRBV18	ASSPTGTASYEQY
TRBJ2-7	12	TRBV29-1	SVEVSVAPYEQY
TRBJ2-1	13	TRBV20-1	SAREGTTSYNEQF
TRBJ1-1	14	TRBV6-5	ASSFTRTGAGTEAF
TRBJ2-1	10	TRBV20-1	SARGDGNEQF
TRBJ2-5	12	TRBV20-1	SAETSGRQKTQY
TRBJ1-3	12	TRBV12-3/TRBV12-4	ASSLGDPGDTIY
TRBJ1-6	13	TRBV6-1	ATRTGGSYNSPLH
TRBJ2-5	12	TRBV20-1	SAKLAGRLSTQY
TRBJ1-5	9	TRBV20-1	SARVNQPQH
TRBJ2-7	13	TRBV25-1	ASSDPGQGQYEQY
TRBJ2-5	13	TRBV6-2/TRBV6-3	ASLAGGPGTRAQY
TRBJ2-5	15	TRBV9	ASSVAVRPGAQETQY
TRBJ2-7	12	TRBV20-1	SAISPGAIYEQY
TRBJ1-5	10	TRBV20-1	SAIGGVQPQH
TRBJ2-7	12	TRBV12-3/TRBV12-4	ASRQSPVAYEQY
TRBJ1-1	11	TRBV27	ASSARQNTEAF
TRBJ2-5	15	TRBV7-2	ASSLVFLGRAQETQY
TRBJ1-6	13	TRBV25-1	ASRGGLRDNSPLH
TRBJ2-2	13	TRBV7-2	ASSLRLRDTGELF
TRBJ1-5	13	TRBV2	ASSPPRGAHQPQH
TRBJ1-2	12	TRBV10-2	ASSGREANYGYT
TRBJ1-5	14	TRBV19	ASSIDSRGRNQPQH
TRBJ1-5	12	TRBV11-2	ASSFGQGRQPQH
TRBJ1-1	13	TRBV7-3	ASSTTGVGNTEAF
TRBJ1-5	12	TRBV30	AWSVQGGNQPQH